The 22 T cell receptor beta chains presented below share a single source sample, sequenced in a study of cytomegalovirus exposure and HLA in healthy donors. The PCR used 60 Vbeta and 13 Jbeta primers. This table comes from immunoSEQ multiplex PCR, and its TCRdb copy is limited to in-frame clones, with some not included. The sample lists some 100,000 clones, 75% occurring once. Sequencing input: PBMCs. These receptors were taken from a man in his forties or fifties in good health and CMV-seronegative.

Comment on this clone: One end of the junction fails to match germline, which may point to a read error. The rearrangement uses TRBV7-9 and TRBJ1-1, with TRBD1 matching over 7 bases. The CDR3 sequence is 16 residues long. Germline lookup yields CDR1 SEHNR and CDR2 FQNEAQ (reference sequence). CDR3 protein: CSSSKPDRDGSPEAFF. Written as DNA, the CDR3 is TGTTCCAGCAGCAAACCCGACAGGGACGGATCTCCTGAAGCTTTCTTT.

This chain uses TRBV5-1 with TRBJ2-7; D is undetermined. In germline, CDR1 is SGHRS, CDR2 YFSETQ. Trimming took off 2 bases at V and 5 bases at J, with 5 bases between the two ends. There are 11 residues in the CDR3. The CDR3 is CASSFLHEQYF. CDR3 bases: TGCGCCAGCAGCTTTCTCCACGAGCAGTACTTC.

The rearrangement joins TRBV30 to TRBJ1-5; the D gene is possibly TRBD1 (5 bases). The germline gives CDR1 GTSNPN, CDR2 SVGIG (reference sequence). This CDR3 has 14 amino acids. Trimming took 2 bases from V and 3 from J, leaving 11 bases between them. The CDR3 coding sequence is TGTGCCTGGAGTTCAGGGAAACTCAATCAGCCCCAGCATTTT. This gives the protein CAWSSGKLNQPQHF. Full variable domain (missing parts from reference TRBV30 and TRBJ1-5): SQTIHQWPATLVQPVGSPLSLECTVEGTSNPNLYWYRQAAGRGLQLLFYSVGIGQISSEVPQNLSASRPQDRQFILSSKKLLLSDSGFYLCAWSSGKLNQPQHFGDGTRLSIL.

The V call is TRBV5-6, the J call TRBJ1-3, with D uncertain. V lost 6 bases and J 0 bases, leaving 16 bases between the germline ends. Germline V gene data show CDR1 as SGHDT and CDR2 as YYEEEE. The CDR3 runs 16 residues. The CDR3 protein is CASKLGGSLSGNTIYF. CDR3 nucleotides: TGTGCCAGCAAGCTTGGTGGGAGTCTCTCTGGAAACACCATATATTTT.

The CDR3 reads CASSQDRGHRVPGELFF. The CDR3, as DNA: TGTGCCAGCAGCCAAGACAGGGGACATAGGGTACCGGGGGAGCTGTTTTTT. V usage is TRBV4-2 and J usage is TRBJ2-2; D may be TRBD1 (6 bases). The CDR3 has 17 amino acids. V lost 0 bases and J lost 8, with 19 bases in between. Per germline, CDR1 LGHNA and CDR2 YNFKEQ.

This chain joins TRBV5-6 and TRBJ2-3; D gene ambiguous. The germline gives CDR1 SGHDT, CDR2 YYEEEE. V lost 2 bases and J lost 0, with 10 bases in between. The CDR3 runs to 15 residues. The CDR3 region is CASSFNGASTDTQYF. DNA of the CDR3: TGTGCCAGCAGCTTTAACGGAGCTAGCACAGATACGCAGTATTTT. Full variable domain (outside the CDR3, taken from reference TRBV5-6 and TRBJ2-3): DAGVTQSPTHLIKTRGQQVTLRCSPKSGHDTVSWYQQALGQGPQFIFQYYEEEERQRGNFPDRFSGHQFPNYSSELNVNALLLGDSALYLCASSFNGASTDTQYFGPGTRLTVL.

This clone was picked up a small number of times. The rearrangement links TRBV4-1 to TRBJ2-3; D unclear. Germline V gene sequence: CDR1 MGHRA, CDR2 YSYEKL. CDR3 size: 14 residues. Trimming cost V 4 bases and J 6 bases, with 14 bases left between them. The CDR3 nucleotides read TGCGCCAGCAGCCGCGAAAATTACGCTGATACGCAGTATTTT. It yields the protein CASSRENYADTQYF.

In its sample, this clone was seen a few times. The J gene is TRBJ2-5, the V gene TRBV30, with 8 nucleotides matching TRBD2. The CDR3 totals 15 residues. Germline assignment: CDR1 GTSNPN and CDR2 SVGIG (reference sequence). The ends lost 0 bases at V and 9 bases at J; junction bases unmatched: 12. The CDR3 DNA reads TGTGCCTGGAGTGTACATACTAGCGGTCTGGGGGCCCAGTACTTC. Amino acid sequence: CAWSVHTSGLGAQYF.

This clone came up a few times. The chain carries TRBV7-3 and TRBJ1-1; D remains unclear. Germline V CDR1 and CDR2: SGHTA, FQGTGA. With 2 bases removed from V and 0 bases from J, the gap between germline ends came to 7 bases. This CDR3 is built from 14 residues. The CDR3 region is CASSLSGLNTEAFF. For the CDR3, the DNA is TGTGCCAGCAGCTTATCAGGCCTGAACACTGAAGCTTTCTTT. The full variable domain, completed using reference TRBV7-3 and TRBJ1-1, is GAGVSQTPSNKVTEKGKYVELRCDPISGHTALYWYRQSLGQGPEFLIYFQGTGAADDSGLPNDRFFAVRPEGSVSTLKIQRTERGDSAVYLCASSLSGLNTEAFFGQGTRLTVV.

The chain links TRBV6-5 to TRBJ1-2; 7 bases are shared with TRBD1. The junction had 2 bases not matched to a gene; V was cut back by 3 bases and J by 1 base. This CDR3 is built from 14 residues. Germline CDR1 reads MNHEY; CDR2 reads SVGAGI. The DNA for the CDR3 is TGTGCCAGCAGTTATGGGGACAGTAACTATGGCTACACCTTC. Its protein product is CASSYGDSNYGYTF.

The chain joins TRBV28 to TRBJ2-3, with D possibly being TRBD1 (5 bases). Deletions cut 4 bases from V and 2 bases from J, with 10 bases between. CDR3 size: 14 residues. Germline CDR1 and CDR2: MDHEN and SYDVKM. The CDR3 DNA follows: TGTGCCAGCAGTTGGGGCAGGAACACAGATACGCAGTATTTT. Its translation: CASSWGRNTDTQYF.

The chain carries TRBV6-4 and TRBJ1-5, with TRBD1 matching over 9 bases. Per germline, CDR1 MRHNA and CDR2 SNTAGT. Trimming cost V 6 bases and J 6 bases; bases outside gene matches: 3. This CDR3 is 13 amino acids long. The CDR3 coding sequence is TGTGCCAGCAGCCCGACAGGGGGTCAGCCCCAGCATTTT. Its translation is CASSPTGGQPQHF.

Notes on this clone: The same CDR3 is also encoded by other DNA sequences in this sample. V and J are TRBV7-9 and TRBJ1-1; D unclear. The V end was cut by 5 bases, the J end by 5 bases, with 9 bases between. Germline V gene data show CDR1 as SEHNR and CDR2 as FQNEAQ (reference sequence). The CDR3 is made up of 12 amino acids. DNA of the CDR3: TGTGCCAGCAGCCTACGGGAGACTGAAGCTTTCTTT. This encodes CASSLRETEAFF.

The chain uses TRBV29-1 and TRBJ1-2; a weak D match, TRBD1 (5 bases). This CDR3 has 12 residues. Germline values: CDR1 SQVTM, CDR2 ANQGSEA. Trimming pared 3 bases from V and 2 bases from J, leaving 7 bases between. CDR3 in amino acids: CSVDQGNYGYTF. CDR3 DNA: TGCAGCGTTGATCAGGGAAACTATGGCTACACCTTC.

This sequence joins TRBV11-3 and TRBJ2-1; 7 bases are shared with TRBD2. Looked up from germline, CDR1 is SGHNT and CDR2 is YENEEA. This CDR3 region has 16 residues. Trimming cost V 1 base and J 1 base; bases outside gene matches: 4. The CDR3 coding sequence is TGTGCCAGCAGCTTAGGGGGGGGGATATCCTACAATGAGCAGTTCTTC. It codes for CASSLGGGISYNEQFF.

V is TRBV9 and J is TRBJ2-2, with D possibly being TRBD1 (5 bases). The CDR3 is 16 residues long. Germline V gene sequence: CDR1 SGDLS, CDR2 YYNGEE. V dropped 5 bases and J dropped 2 bases, with 16 bases sitting between them. The CDR3 bases are TGTGCCAGCAGTCGAGACAGATACCCTAACACCGGGGAGCTGTTTTTT. Amino acid sequence: CASSRDRYPNTGELFF.

This clone was detected once. The V and J genes are TRBV19 and TRBJ1-2; 7 nucleotides match TRBD1. The V and J ends lost 5 bases and 8 bases, in that order; junction bases with no gene match: 5. CDR3 length equals 12 residues. The germline V gene has CDR1 LNHDA and CDR2 SQIVND (reference sequence). CDR3 sequence (DNA): TGTGCCAGTAGTGACAGGGTCTGGGGCTACACCTTC. Protein product: CASSDRVWGYTF.

This clone was seen a single time. V usage is TRBV6-5 and J usage is TRBJ1-2; 11 bases agree with TRBD1. The CDR3 totals 15 residues. In germline, CDR1 is MNHEY, CDR2 SVGAGI. J gave up 9 bases and V 5 bases, and 11 bases lay outside the gene matches. This chain's CDR3 is CASSQGQGAVDRYTF. CDR3 in DNA: TGTGCCAGCAGTCAAGGACAGGGGGCGGTGGATCGCTACACCTTC.

The V gene is TRBV7-8, the J gene TRBJ2-2; TRBD2 matches 8 bases. From germline, CDR1 is SGHVS and CDR2 FQNEAQ. The CDR3 runs to 15 residues. V was clipped by 10 bases and J by 4 bases; unmatched bases: 11. CDR3 loop: CATSVAGSGTGELFF. CDR3 sequence (DNA): TGTGCCACGTCGGTAGCGGGATCAGGCACCGGGGAGCTGTTTTTT.

The chain combines TRBV23-1 with TRBJ2-7; 8 bases match TRBD1. TRBV23-1 is designated an ORF whose function remains uncertain. This CDR3 is built from 12 residues. V lost 11 bases to trimming and J lost 3 bases; unmatched junction nucleotides: 6. DNA of the CDR3: TGCGCCGCATTGACAGGGGTCTACGAGCAGTACTTC. This encodes CAALTGVYEQYF.

This chain connects TRBV7-9 to TRBJ1-4; D unclear. Trimming cost V 5 bases and J 4 bases, with 8 bases left between them. The CDR3 has 13 residues. The germline V gene has CDR1 SEHNR and CDR2 FQNEAQ (reference sequence). CDR3 in amino acids: CASSPAGNEKLFF. As DNA, the CDR3 is TGTGCCAGCAGCCCTGCCGGTAATGAAAAACTGTTTTTT.

The chain combines TRBV5-1 with TRBJ2-3, with a possible D match to TRBD1 (5 bases). Trimming removed 4 bases at V and 0 bases at J, with 15 bases between. From germline, CDR1 is SGHRS and CDR2 YFSETQ. This CDR3 contains 16 residues. Written as DNA, the CDR3 is TGCGCCAGCAGCCAAAAACAGGATTCTAGCACAGATACGCAGTATTTT. It encodes CASSQKQDSSTDTQYF.